These 12 T cell receptor beta chains originate from one sample sequenced in a study of blood T cell repertoires in COVID-19. Produced via immunoSEQ multiplex PCR; TCRdb's table is partial and in-frame only. The sample records 270,000 or so clones, 80% to 90% being singletons. Sequencing input: peripheral blood. The receptors derive from a woman between 50 and 59 years old who had recovered from COVID-19.

About this clone itself: The sample has other DNA sequences that encode this CDR3 too. The genes are TRBV19 and TRBJ2-1; 12 nucleotides align to TRBD2. Germline assignment: CDR1 LNHDA and CDR2 SQIVND (reference sequence). The CDR3 length is 15 residues. With V trimmed by 5 bases and J by 4 bases, 3 bases remained unmatched. CDR3 amino acids: CASSRTSGGYNEQFF. CDR3 nucleotide sequence: TGTGCCAGTAGTCGTACTAGCGGGGGGTACAATGAGCAGTTCTTC.

The CDR3 sequence: CASRSGGTLMAKLFF. The CDR3 DNA follows: TGTGCCAGCCGCTCCGGCGGAACCCTCATGGCTAAACTGTTTTTT. The chain has TRBV19 and TRBJ1-4; no firm D call. Germline CDR1 is LNHDA and CDR2 is SQIVND (reference sequence). V was trimmed by 9 bases and J by 11 bases, leaving 25 bases between them. This CDR3 has 15 amino acids.

Only one count was recorded for this clone. The chain recombines TRBV27 with TRBJ2-1; 8 nucleotides align to TRBD2. Trimming removed 10 bases from V and 7 bases from J; junction bases left unmatched: 12. Germline CDR1 is MNHEY and CDR2 is SMNVEV (reference sequence). The CDR3 is 14 amino acids. DNA of the CDR3: TGTGCCACCTACGACGGGAGGGCCAAGAATGAGCAGTTCTTC. Translating it yields CATYDGRAKNEQFF.

The chain uses TRBV2 and TRBJ2-7; 9 positions agree with TRBD2. CDR1 is SNHLY and CDR2 is FYNNEI in the germline V gene. The junction had 5 bases not matched to a gene; V was cut back by 7 bases and J by 4 bases. The CDR3 sequence is 13 residues long. The CDR3 coding sequence is TGTGCCAGCACTAGCGGGACGAGGTACGAGCAGTACTTC. It codes for CASTSGTRYEQYF. Based on the CDR3 plus reference TRBV2 and TRBJ2-7, the full variable domain is EPEVTQTPSHQVTQMGQEVILRCVPISNHLYFYWYRQILGQKVEFLVSFYNNEISEKSEIFDDQFSVERPDGSNFTLKIRSTKLEDSAMYFCASTSGTRYEQYFGPGTRLTVT.

This chain links TRBV5-6 with TRBJ1-5; perhaps TRBD1 as D (6 bases). The CDR3 has 13 amino acids. The V end lost 6 bases, the J end lost 6 bases, and 13 bases lay between the germline ends. Germline V lookup: CDR1 SGHDT, CDR2 YYEEEE. In DNA form, the CDR3 reads TGTGCCAGCACACTGGGGGGGGCTCAGCCCCAGCATTTT. The encoded protein is CASTLGGAQPQHF.

V gene TRBV10-3 combines with J gene TRBJ2-3, with 7 positions matching TRBD1. The germline V gene encodes CDR1 ENHRY and CDR2 SYGVKD. The CDR3 extends over 14 amino acids. The J segment lost 7 bases and the V segment lost 3 bases, leaving 7 bases of the junction unmatched. CDR3 sequence: CAISDQTGEHTQYF. The CDR3 nucleotides read TGTGCCATCAGTGATCAAACAGGGGAGCATACGCAGTATTTT.

The chain is built from TRBV27 and TRBJ1-2; a possible D gene is TRBD1 (5 bases). CDR1 is MNHEY, CDR2 SMNVEV, per germline (reference sequence). Trimming removed 2 bases at V and 2 bases at J, with 18 bases between. The CDR3 length is 17 residues. CDR3 DNA sequence: TGTGCCAGCAGTTTAGCCTTTCCTTCGGACAAAAACTATGGCTACACCTTC. Translated: CASSLAFPSDKNYGYTF.

This clone was seen once. The rearrangement links TRBV5-1 to TRBJ2-5, with D perhaps matching TRBD1 (5 bases). The CDR3 is 12 residues long. The V end was cut by 2 bases, the J end by 4 bases, with 6 bases between. Germline CDR1 and CDR2: SGHRS and YFSETQ. This CDR3 reads CASSFQGETQYF. As DNA, the CDR3 is TGCGCCAGCAGCTTCCAGGGAGAGACCCAGTACTTC. The full variable domain, its missing parts supplied by reference TRBV5-1 and TRBJ2-5, is KAGVTQTPRYLIKTRGQQVTLSCSPISGHRSVSWYQQTPGQGLQFLFEYFSETQRNKGNFPGRFSGRQFSNSRSEMNVSTLELGDSALYLCASSFQGETQYFGPGTRLLVL.

The rearrangement joins TRBV14 to TRBJ2-7, with TRBD1 matching over 8 bases. The CDR3 totals 15 residues. The germline CDR1 and CDR2 sequences are SGHDN and FVKESK. The ends lost 2 bases at V and 4 bases at J; junction bases unmatched: 7. Here the CDR3 reads CASSQSLGQGYEQYF. Written as DNA, the CDR3 is TGTGCCAGCAGCCAATCCCTAGGACAGGGATACGAGCAGTACTTC.

The rearrangement joins TRBV28 to TRBJ1-2, with TRBD1 identical over 11 bases. Germline V gene data show CDR1 as MDHEN and CDR2 as SYDVKM. The J segment lost 3 bases and the V segment lost 4 bases, leaving 7 bases of the junction unmatched. The CDR3 is made up of 16 amino acids. Here the CDR3 DNA reads TGTGCCAGCAGTTCGGATGTGGGACAGGGGGACTATGGCTACACCTTC. Encoded protein: CASSSDVGQGDYGYTF.

The chain links TRBV24-1 to TRBJ2-3; 10 positions match TRBD2. The ends lost 4 bases at V and 4 bases at J; junction bases unmatched: 7. This CDR3 spans 16 amino acids. Germline loops: CDR1 KGHDR, CDR2 SFDVKD. The CDR3 reads CATSDARTSGADTQYF. The CDR3 region has the DNA TGTGCCACCAGTGACGCCCGGACTAGCGGAGCAGATACGCAGTATTTT.

The chain links TRBV5-5 to TRBJ1-1; a weak D match, TRBD1 (6 bases). Germline loops: CDR1 SGHKS, CDR2 YYEKEE (reference sequence). The CDR3 is 14 amino acids. Trimming cost V 0 bases and J 5 bases, with 11 bases left between them. In DNA form, the CDR3 reads TGTGCCAGCAGCTTGGGGACAGAAGGGACTGAAGCTTTCTTT. As protein: CASSLGTEGTEAFF.